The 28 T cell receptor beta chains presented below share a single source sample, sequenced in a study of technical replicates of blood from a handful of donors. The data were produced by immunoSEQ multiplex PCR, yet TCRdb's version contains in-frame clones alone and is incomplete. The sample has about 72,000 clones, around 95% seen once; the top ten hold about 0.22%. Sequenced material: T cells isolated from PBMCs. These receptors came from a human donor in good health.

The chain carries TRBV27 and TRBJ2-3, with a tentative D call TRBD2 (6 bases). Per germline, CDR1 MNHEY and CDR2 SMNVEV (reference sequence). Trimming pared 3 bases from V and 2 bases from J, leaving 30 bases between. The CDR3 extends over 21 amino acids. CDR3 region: CASSLVPTFETRLEDTDTQYF. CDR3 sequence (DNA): TGTGCCAGCAGTTTGGTCCCTACGTTTGAGACGAGACTAGAGGACACAGATACGCAGTATTTT.

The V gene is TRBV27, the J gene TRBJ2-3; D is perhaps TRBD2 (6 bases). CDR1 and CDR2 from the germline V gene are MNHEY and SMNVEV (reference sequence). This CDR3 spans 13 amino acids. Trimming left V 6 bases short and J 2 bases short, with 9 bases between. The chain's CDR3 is CASSRDSTDTQYF. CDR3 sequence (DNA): TGTGCCAGCAGCCGGGACTCCACAGATACGCAGTATTTT.

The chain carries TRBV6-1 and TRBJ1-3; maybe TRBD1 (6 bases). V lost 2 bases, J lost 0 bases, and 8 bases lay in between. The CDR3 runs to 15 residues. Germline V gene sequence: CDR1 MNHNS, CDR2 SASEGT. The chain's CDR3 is CASSELQGSGNTIYF. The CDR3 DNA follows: TGTGCCAGCAGTGAATTACAGGGCTCTGGAAACACCATATATTTT.

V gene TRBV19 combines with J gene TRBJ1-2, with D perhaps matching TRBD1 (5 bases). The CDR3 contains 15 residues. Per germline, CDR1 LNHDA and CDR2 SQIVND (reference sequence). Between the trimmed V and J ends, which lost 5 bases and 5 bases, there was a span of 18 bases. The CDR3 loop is CASSPRGMEGYGYTF. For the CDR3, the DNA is TGTGCCAGTAGTCCTCGGGGGATGGAGGGTTATGGCTACACCTTC. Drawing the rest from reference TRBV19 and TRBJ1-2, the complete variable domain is DGGITQSPKYLFRKEGQNVTLSCEQNLNHDAMYWYRQDPGQGLRLIYYSQIVNDFQKGDIAEGYSVSREKKESFPLTVTSAQKNPTAFYLCASSPRGMEGYGYTFGSGTRLTVV.

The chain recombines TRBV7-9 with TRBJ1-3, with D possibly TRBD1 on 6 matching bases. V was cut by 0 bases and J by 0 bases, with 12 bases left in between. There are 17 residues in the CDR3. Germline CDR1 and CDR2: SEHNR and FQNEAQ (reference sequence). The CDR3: CASSLAGGLSSGNTIYF. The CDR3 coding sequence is TGTGCCAGCAGCTTAGCTGGGGGCCTCTCCTCTGGAAACACCATATATTTT. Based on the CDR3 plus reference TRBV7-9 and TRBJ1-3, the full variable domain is DTGVSQNPRHKITKRGQNVTFRCDPISEHNRLYWYRQTLGQGPEFLTYFQNEAQLEKSRLLSDRFSAERPKGSFSTLEIQRTEQGDSAMYLCASSLAGGLSSGNTIYFGEGSWLTVV.

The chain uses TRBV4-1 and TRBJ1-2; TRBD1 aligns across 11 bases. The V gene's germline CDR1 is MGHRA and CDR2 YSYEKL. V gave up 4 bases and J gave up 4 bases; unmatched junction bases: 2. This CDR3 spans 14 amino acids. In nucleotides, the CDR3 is TGCGCCAGCAGCCCGGGACAGGGGGGCTATGGCTACACCTTC. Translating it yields CASSPGQGGYGYTF.

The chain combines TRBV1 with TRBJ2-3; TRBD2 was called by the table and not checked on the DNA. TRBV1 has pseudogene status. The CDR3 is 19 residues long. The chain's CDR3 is CTSSQPGTSGRSPTDTQYF. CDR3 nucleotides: TGCACCAGCAGCCAACCCGGGACTAGCGGGCGTTCTCCCACAGATACGCAGTATTTT.

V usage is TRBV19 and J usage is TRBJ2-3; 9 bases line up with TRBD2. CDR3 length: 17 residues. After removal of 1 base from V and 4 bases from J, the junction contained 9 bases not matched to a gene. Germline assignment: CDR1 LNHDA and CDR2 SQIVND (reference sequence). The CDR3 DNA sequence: TGTGCCAGTAGTATAGGTCGTACTAGCGGGCTTGCAGATACGCAGTATTTT. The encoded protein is CASSIGRTSGLADTQYF.

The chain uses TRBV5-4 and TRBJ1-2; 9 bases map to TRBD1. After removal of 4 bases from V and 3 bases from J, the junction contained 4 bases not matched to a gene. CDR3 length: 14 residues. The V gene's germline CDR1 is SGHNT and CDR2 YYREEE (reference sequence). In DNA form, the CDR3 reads TGTGCCAGCAGCCCTCGACAGGGGGACTATGGCTACACCTTC. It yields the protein CASSPRQGDYGYTF.

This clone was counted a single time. The CDR3 nucleotides are TGTGCCTGGAGGGTCAGTGGCAGGGGGCCGCGGGATACGCAGTATTTT. This translates into CAWRVSGRGPRDTQYF. The chain recombines TRBV30 with TRBJ2-3; 8 nucleotides align to TRBD1. The CDR3 sequence is 16 residues long. The germline V gene encodes CDR1 GTSNPN and CDR2 SVGIG (reference sequence). V lost 3 bases and J lost 6; bases outside the gene matches: 14.

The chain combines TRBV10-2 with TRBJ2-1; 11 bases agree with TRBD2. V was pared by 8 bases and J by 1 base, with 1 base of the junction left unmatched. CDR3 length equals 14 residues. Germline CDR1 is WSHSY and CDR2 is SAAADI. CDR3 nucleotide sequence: TGCGCCAGCCTAGCGGGAGGTTCCTACAATGAGCAGTTCTTC. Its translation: CASLAGGSYNEQFF.

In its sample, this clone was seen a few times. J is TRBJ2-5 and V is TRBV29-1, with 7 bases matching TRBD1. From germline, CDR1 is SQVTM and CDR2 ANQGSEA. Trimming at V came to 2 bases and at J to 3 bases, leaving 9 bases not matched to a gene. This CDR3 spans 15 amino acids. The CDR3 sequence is CSVELTGTEEETQYF. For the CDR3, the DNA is TGCAGCGTTGAACTGACAGGGACGGAGGAAGAGACCCAGTACTTC.

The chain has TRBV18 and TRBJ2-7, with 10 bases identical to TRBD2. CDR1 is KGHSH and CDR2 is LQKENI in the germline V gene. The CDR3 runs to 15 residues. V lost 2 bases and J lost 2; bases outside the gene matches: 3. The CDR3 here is CASSPGTSVPYEQYF. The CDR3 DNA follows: TGTGCCAGCTCACCAGGGACTAGCGTTCCCTACGAGCAGTACTTC.

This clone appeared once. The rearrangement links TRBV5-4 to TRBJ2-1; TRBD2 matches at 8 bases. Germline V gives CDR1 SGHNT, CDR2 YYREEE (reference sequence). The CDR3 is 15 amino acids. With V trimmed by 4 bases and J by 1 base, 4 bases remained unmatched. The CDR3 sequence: CASSGTSGSYNEQFF. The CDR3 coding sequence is TGTGCCAGCAGCGGAACTAGCGGATCCTACAATGAGCAGTTCTTC.

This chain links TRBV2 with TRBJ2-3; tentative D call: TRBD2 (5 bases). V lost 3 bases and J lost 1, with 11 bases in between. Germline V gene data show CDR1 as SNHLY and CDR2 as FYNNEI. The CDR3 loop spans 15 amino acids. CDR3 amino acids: CASSEKLGGTDTQYF. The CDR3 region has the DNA TGTGCCAGCAGTGAGAAGTTGGGAGGCACAGATACGCAGTATTTT.

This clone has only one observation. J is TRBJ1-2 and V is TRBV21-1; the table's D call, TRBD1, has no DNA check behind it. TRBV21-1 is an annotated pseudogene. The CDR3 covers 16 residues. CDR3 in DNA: TGTGCCAGCAGCAAGAAAGGGCGCAGGGGGGCATATGGCTACACCTTC. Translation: CASSKKGRRGAYGYTF.

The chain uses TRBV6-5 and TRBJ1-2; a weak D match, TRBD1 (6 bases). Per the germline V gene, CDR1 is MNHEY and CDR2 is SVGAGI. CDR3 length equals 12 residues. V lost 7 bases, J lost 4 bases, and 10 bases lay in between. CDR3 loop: CASKGGLYGYTF. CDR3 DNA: TGTGCCAGCAAGGGGGGGCTCTATGGCTACACCTTC.

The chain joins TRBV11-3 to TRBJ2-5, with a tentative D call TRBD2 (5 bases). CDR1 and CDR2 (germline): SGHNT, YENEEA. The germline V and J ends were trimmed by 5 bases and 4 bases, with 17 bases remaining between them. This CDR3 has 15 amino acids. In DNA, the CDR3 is TGTGCCAGCAGCGAAGGACCGCAGCGGCGAGAGACCCAGTACTTC. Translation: CASSEGPQRRETQYF.

As DNA, the CDR3 is TGTGCCTGGAGTCGAGGGAATGAGCAGTTCTTC. Amino acids: CAWSRGNEQFF. This sequence joins TRBV30 and TRBJ2-1; maybe TRBD2 (5 bases). The CDR3 runs 11 residues. With 2 bases removed from V and 7 bases from J, the gap between germline ends came to 6 bases. Per the germline V gene, CDR1 is GTSNPN and CDR2 is SVGIG (reference sequence).

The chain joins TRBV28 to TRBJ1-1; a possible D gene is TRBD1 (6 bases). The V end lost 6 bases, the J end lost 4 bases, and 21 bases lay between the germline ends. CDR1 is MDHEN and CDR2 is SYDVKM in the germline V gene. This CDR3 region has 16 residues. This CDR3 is CASRSGKDSSGTEAFF. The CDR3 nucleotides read TGTGCCAGCAGGTCGGGTAAGGACAGTAGTGGCACTGAAGCTTTCTTT.

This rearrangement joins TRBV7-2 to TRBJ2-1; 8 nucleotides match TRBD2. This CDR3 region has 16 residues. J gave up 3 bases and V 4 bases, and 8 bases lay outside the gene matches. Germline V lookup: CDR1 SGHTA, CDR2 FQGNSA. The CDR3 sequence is CASSSYSGVFYNEQFF. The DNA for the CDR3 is TGTGCCAGCAGCTCATATAGCGGGGTCTTCTACAATGAGCAGTTCTTC. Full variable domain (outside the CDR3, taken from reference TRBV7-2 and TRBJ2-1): GAGVSQSPSNKVTEKGKDVELRCDPISGHTALYWYRQSLGQGLEFLIYFQGNSAPDKSGLPSDRFSAERTGGSVSTLTIQRTQQEDSAVYLCASSSYSGVFYNEQFFGPGTRLTVL.

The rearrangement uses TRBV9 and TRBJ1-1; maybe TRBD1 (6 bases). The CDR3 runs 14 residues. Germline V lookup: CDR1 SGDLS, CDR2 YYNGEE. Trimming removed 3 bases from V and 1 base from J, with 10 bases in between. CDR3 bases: TGTGCCAGCAGCGCGAGGGGGTGGAACACTGAAGCTTTCTTT. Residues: CASSARGWNTEAFF.

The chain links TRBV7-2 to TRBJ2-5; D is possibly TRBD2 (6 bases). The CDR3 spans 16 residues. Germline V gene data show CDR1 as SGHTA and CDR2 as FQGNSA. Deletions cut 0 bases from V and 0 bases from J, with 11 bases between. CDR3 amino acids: CASSLASGDHQETQYF. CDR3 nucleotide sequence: TGTGCCAGCAGCTTAGCGTCGGGGGACCACCAAGAGACCCAGTACTTC. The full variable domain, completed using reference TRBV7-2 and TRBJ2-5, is GAGVSQSPSNKVTEKGKDVELRCDPISGHTALYWYRQSLGQGLEFLIYFQGNSAPDKSGLPSDRFSAERTGGSVSTLTIQRTQQEDSAVYLCASSLASGDHQETQYFGPGTRLLVL.

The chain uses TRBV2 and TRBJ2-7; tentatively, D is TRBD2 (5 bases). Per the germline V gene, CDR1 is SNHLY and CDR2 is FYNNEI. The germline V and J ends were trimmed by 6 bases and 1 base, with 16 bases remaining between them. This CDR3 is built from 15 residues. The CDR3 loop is CASSGTGAGSYEQYF. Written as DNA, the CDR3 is TGTGCCAGCAGCGGTACGGGTGCGGGTTCCTACGAGCAGTACTTC.

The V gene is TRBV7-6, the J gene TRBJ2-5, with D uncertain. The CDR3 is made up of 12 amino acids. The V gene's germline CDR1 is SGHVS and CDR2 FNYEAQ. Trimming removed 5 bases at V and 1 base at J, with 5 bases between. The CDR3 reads CASSVIQETQYF. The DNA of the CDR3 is TGTGCCAGCAGCGTTATCCAAGAGACCCAGTACTTC.

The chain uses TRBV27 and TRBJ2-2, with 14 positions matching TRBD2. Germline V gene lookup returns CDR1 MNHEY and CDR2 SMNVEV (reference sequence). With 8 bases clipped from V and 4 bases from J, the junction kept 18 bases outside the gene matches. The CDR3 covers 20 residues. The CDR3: CASAPAGGLAGGRGTGELFF. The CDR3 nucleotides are TGTGCCAGCGCTCCCGCAGGAGGACTAGCGGGAGGTCGGGGCACCGGGGAGCTGTTTTTT.

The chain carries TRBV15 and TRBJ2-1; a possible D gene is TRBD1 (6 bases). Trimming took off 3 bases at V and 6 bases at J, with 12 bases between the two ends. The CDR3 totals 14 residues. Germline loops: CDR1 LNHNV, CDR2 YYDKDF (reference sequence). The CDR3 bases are TGTGCCACCAGCAGTGCCACAGGGACCAATGAGCAGTTCTTC. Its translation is CATSSATGTNEQFF.

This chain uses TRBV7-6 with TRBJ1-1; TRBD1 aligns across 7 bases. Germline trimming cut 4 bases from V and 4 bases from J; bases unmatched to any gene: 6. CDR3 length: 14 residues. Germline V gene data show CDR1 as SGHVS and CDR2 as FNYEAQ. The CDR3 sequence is CASSSLQGSTEAFF. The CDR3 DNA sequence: TGTGCCAGCAGCTCCCTACAGGGGAGCACTGAAGCTTTCTTT.